A selection of T cell receptor beta chains follows, all from one sample in a study of graft-versus-host responses after intestinal transplantation. Libraries were prepared by immunoSEQ multiplex PCR; TCRdb keeps only in-frame clonotypes and omits some of them. The sample has some 15,000 clones; roughly 80% are singletons. This specimen consisted of ileum tissue, obtained roughly 460 days after intestinal transplant. Every receptor here comes from a human patient who received an intestinal transplant, so some T cells may come from the graft donor. Both conserved end residues are part of each CDR3. The D gene is left open where the match is weak. Clone size is not always given. Where it is, it says once, few, many or a class for expanded clones.

-	-	TRBV27	TRBJ1-5	CASSLSFGGGQPQHF	TGTGCCAGCAGTTTATCCTTTGGAGGGGGTCAGCCCCAGCATTTT
-	TRBD1	TRBV27	TRBJ2-3	CASSLRGHPDTQYF	TGTGCCAGCAGTCTCAGGGGGCACCCAGATACGCAGTATTTT
-	-	TRBV15	TRBJ2-1	CATSRVSVNEQFF	TGTGCCACCAGCAGAGTCAGTGTCAATGAGCAGTTCTTC
-	TRBD1	TRBV7-9	TRBJ1-1	CASSFGQGVAWAEAFF	TGTGCCAGCAGCTTCGGACAGGGGGTAGCCTGGGCGGAAGCTTTCTTT
-	-	TRBV29-1	TRBJ2-3	CSVDLVGTTDTQYF	TGCAGCGTTGATCTCGTAGGGACCACAGATACGCAGTATTTT
-	-	TRBV5-1	TRBJ1-5	CASSPGPGTPSRHF	TGCGCCAGCAGCCCCGGACCCGGGACCCCGAGTAGGCATTTT
-	-	TRBV11-2	TRBJ1-1	CASSLVRGLNTEAFF	TGTGCCAGCAGCTTAGTACGGGGTCTGAACACTGAAGCTTTCTTT
-	TRBD2	TRBV12-5	TRBJ2-3	CVSSGTSLSPHTDTQYF	TGTGTTAGCAGCGGGACTAGCTTATCCCCCCACACAGATACGCAGTATTTT
-	-	TRBV13	TRBJ1-1	CASSYGGDRSTEAFF	TGTGCCAGCAGCTACGGCGGAGACAGGTCCACTGAAGCTTTCTTT
-	-	TRBV7-9	TRBJ2-7	CASSPGGPYEQYF	TGTGCCAGCAGTCCCGGCGGGCCCTACGAGCAGTACTTC
-	-	TRBV5-1	TRBJ1-2	CASRPEANYGYTF	TGCGCCAGCAGGCCCGAAGCTAACTATGGCTACACCTTC
-	TRBD1	TRBV10-3	TRBJ2-7	CAISESTGPSYEQYF	TGTGCCATCAGTGAATCGACAGGGCCCTCCTACGAGCAGTACTTC
-	-	TRBV11-2	TRBJ2-5	CASSLGVWQETQYF	TGTGCCAGCAGCTTAGGAGTCTGGCAAGAGACCCAGTACTTC
-	-	TRBV2	TRBJ1-1	CASRPRGAEAFF	TGTGCCAGCCGGCCTCGTGGGGCTGAAGCTTTCTTT
-	-	TRBV11-2	TRBJ1-1	CASSLDPPGRRAFF	TGTGCCAGCAGCTTAGACCCCCCGGGGAGGAGAGCTTTCTTT
-	-	TRBV11-2	TRBJ1-2	CASSLGPGGNYGYTF	TGTGCCAGCAGCTTAGGTCCGGGGGGCAACTATGGCTACACCTTC
-	-	TRBV7-9	TRBJ2-7	CASSIYDEQYF	TGTGCCAGCAGCATTTACGACGAGCAGTACTTC
-	-	TRBV19	TRBJ2-1	CASNGGAYGSYNEQFF	TGTGCCAGTAACGGCGGGGCCTATGGCTCCTACAATGAGCAGTTCTTC
-	-	TRBV9	TRBJ2-1	CASSVDEGSSYNEQFF	TGTGCCAGCAGCGTAGATGAGGGAAGCTCCTACAATGAGCAGTTCTTC
-	-	TRBV6-1	TRBJ1-1	CASNQGRGNTEAFF	TGTGCCAGCAACCAAGGGAGGGGGAACACTGAAGCTTTCTTT
few	TRBD2	TRBV6-1	TRBJ2-7	CASPKPGGRNEQYF	TGTGCCAGCCCGAAACCGGGGGGGAGGAACGAGCAGTACTTC
-	TRBD2	TRBV19	TRBJ2-7	CASTASGGGSYEQYF	TGTGCCAGTACGGCCTCCGGGGGGGGCTCCTACGAGCAGTACTTC
-	-	TRBV19	TRBJ2-1	CASSIPPAISGHNEQFF	TGTGCCAGTAGTATACCCCCCGCGATTAGCGGTCACAATGAGCAGTTCTTC
-	-	TRBV6-1	TRBJ2-7	CASSGTTGYEQYF	TGTGCCAGCAGTGGGACCACGGGCTACGAGCAGTACTTC
-	-	TRBV5-4	TRBJ1-5	CASSYGGGSNQPQHF	TGTGCCAGCAGCTATGGAGGGGGTAGCAATCAGCCCCAGCATTTT
few	-	TRBV2	TRBJ1-2	CASSEALQSSRGYTF	TGTGCCAGCAGTGAAGCGCTTCAGTCGAGCCGTGGCTACACCTTC
-	TRBD1	TRBV6-5	TRBJ2-7	CASSLRTGGVRDEQYF	TGTGCCAGCAGTTTAAGGACAGGGGGCGTAAGGGACGAGCAGTACTTC
-	-	TRBV18	TRBJ2-7	CASSPPRASYEQYF	TGTGCCAGCTCACCCCCCAGGGCATCCTACGAGCAGTACTTC
-	-	TRBV2	TRBJ1-5	CASSPPGVGSNQPQHF	TGTGCCAGCAGTCCACCCGGCGTGGGTAGCAATCAGCCCCAGCATTTT
-	TRBD1	TRBV5-1	TRBJ2-1	CASSAPGTGGINEQFF	TGCGCCAGCAGCGCACCCGGGACAGGGGGTATCAATGAGCAGTTCTTC
once	TRBD2	TRBV4-3	TRBJ2-1	CASSLRLAGDHNEQFF	TGCGCCAGCAGCCTACGACTAGCGGGGGATCACAATGAGCAGTTCTTC
-	TRBD2	TRBV2	TRBJ2-3	CASSDSGRSTDTQYF	TGTGCCAGCAGTGATAGCGGGAGGTCCACAGATACGCAGTATTTT
once	TRBD2	TRBV13	TRBJ2-3	CASSPPGTSGLPTDTQYF	TGTGCCAGCAGCCCCCCGGGGACTAGCGGATTACCCACAGATACGCAGTATTTT
-	TRBD2	TRBV7-9	TRBJ2-5	CASTSSGRQETQYF	TGTGCCAGCACGTCTAGCGGTCGCCAAGAGACCCAGTACTTC
-	-	TRBV6-6	TRBJ2-1	CASSYLSGEQFF	TGTGCCAGCAGTTACTTGAGTGGTGAGCAGTTCTTC
few	-	TRBV6-1	TRBJ2-2	CASSLLREAGELFF	TGTGCCAGCAGTCTTCTCAGGGAGGCCGGGGAGCTGTTTTTT
once	TRBD2	TRBV2	TRBJ2-3	CASRPGLTTDTQYF	TGTGCCAGCAGGCCGGGACTAACCACAGATACGCAGTATTTT
few	TRBD1	TRBV11-3	TRBJ1-2	CASSPTGSYGYTF	TGTGCCAGCAGCCCGACAGGGAGCTATGGCTACACCTTC
-	-	TRBV7-9	TRBJ2-5	CASSSRETQYF	TGTGCCAGCAGCTCGAGGGAGACCCAGTACTTC
-	-	TRBV6-1	TRBJ1-6	CASSEWGSPLHF	TGTGCCAGCAGTGAGTGGGGGTCACCCCTCCACTTT
-	-	TRBV7-7	TRBJ1-1	CASALDRNTEAFF	TGTGCTAGCGCCCTCGACAGGAACACTGAAGCTTTCTTT
few	-	TRBV10-3	TRBJ1-1	CAISEVWGEAMNTEAFF	TGTGCCATCAGTGAGGTTTGGGGAGAAGCCATGAACACTGAAGCTTTCTTT
few	TRBD1	TRBV7-9	TRBJ1-4	CASSDSGQYFEKLFF	TGTGCCAGCAGCGACTCGGGACAGTACTTTGAAAAACTGTTTTTT
-	TRBD1	TRBV6-1	TRBJ2-7	CASRGTGSSYEQYF	TGTGCCAGCCGTGGGACAGGTAGTTCCTACGAGCAGTACTTC
-	-	TRBV4-1	TRBJ2-2	CASSQGLATGELFF	TGCGCCAGCAGCCAAGGTTTGGCCACCGGGGAGCTGTTTTTT
-	-	TRBV25-1	TRBJ2-7	CASRMYETAVYEQYF	TGTGCCAGCAGGATGTATGAGACGGCAGTCTACGAGCAGTACTTC
-	TRBD1	TRBV7-9	TRBJ1-1	CASSPGGNTEAFF	TGTGCCAGCAGCCCAGGGGGGAACACTGAAGCTTTCTTT
-	-	TRBV6-5	TRBJ2-6	CASSYSQRLGANVLTF	TGTGCCAGCAGTTACTCGCAAAGGCTTGGGGCCAACGTCCTGACTTTC